The text below deals with one T cell receptor beta chain. Its antigen is unidentified. This sample is part of a study of a mutant IDH1 vaccine in newly diagnosed glioma. Germline V gene lookup returns CDR1 MNHEY and CDR2 SMNVEV (reference sequence). CDR3 length: 11 residues. V lost 8 bases and J 5 bases, leaving 10 bases between the germline ends. The repertoire was sequenced with immunoSEQ multiplex PCR; TCRdb's copy has only in-frame clones and lacks some. The sample has over 50,000 clones, around 89% seen once. Time point noted: week 5, during vaccination. A single vaccine dose contained 300 ug of mutant IDH1 20-mer peptide, and topical imiquimod was used with it.

The source of this sequence is a middle-aged woman with glioma. The gene calls are TRBV27 and TRBJ2-7; D not resolved. Sequencing used PBMCs, obtained from a glioma patient whose treatment included an IDH1 peptide vaccine. The CDR3 loop is CASRLGNEQYF. CDR3 bases: TGTGCCAGCCGATTGGGAAACGAGCAGTACTTC.